These 30 T cell receptor beta chains came from one sample sequenced in a study of spatial heterogeneity in lung cancer. TCRdb itself ran the 5' RACE reads through MiXCR, one entry per CDR3 protein. The sample lists around 110,000 distinct CDR3 sequences, 10% to 15% occurring once. Documented time point: blood at routine non-recurrence follow-up after resection. Frozen PBMC, nontumor lung or tumor provided whole RNA, which was sequenced unsorted. This specimen consisted of PBMCs, obtained at follow-up. The receptor source for this set is a male donor with early-stage non-small cell lung cancer.

This clonotype occurred a few times. V and J are TRBV24-1 and TRBJ1-5, with a tentative D call TRBD1 (5 bases). The CDR3 is made up of 15 amino acids. V dropped 6 bases and J dropped 2 bases, with 13 bases sitting between them. Germline CDR1 reads KGHDR; CDR2 reads SFDVKD. CDR3: CATSPRGNGNQPQHF. The CDR3 nucleotides are TGTGCCACCAGTCCGAGGGGAAACGGCAATCAGCCCCAGCATTTT.

This clonotype was observed a few times. This chain uses TRBV4-1 with TRBJ1-5; D is uncertain. V was trimmed by 1 base and J by 5 bases, leaving 15 bases between them. The CDR3 spans 16 residues. CDR1 and CDR2 (germline): MGHRA, YSYEKL. CDR3 amino acids: CASSQGHRGPDQPQHF. CDR3 nucleotides: TGCGCCAGCAGCCAAGGACATAGAGGGCCCGATCAGCCCCAGCATTTT.

This clonotype has ten or more counts. This chain joins TRBV5-1 and TRBJ2-5, with 15 bases identical to TRBD2. Germline V gene lookup returns CDR1 SGHRS and CDR2 YFSETQ. V was clipped by 3 bases and J by 4 bases; unmatched bases: 10. The CDR3 totals 18 residues. CDR3 sequence: CASSSSGTSGGRRETQYF. CDR3 nucleotide sequence: TGCGCCAGCAGCTCATCCGGGACTAGCGGGGGGCGAAGAGAGACCCAGTACTTC.

This clonotype appeared a few times. V is TRBV12-3 or TRBV12-4 and J is TRBJ2-2; D is unresolved. The CDR3 contains 15 residues. The ends were cut back, 3 bases at V and 7 bases at J, with 15 bases in the middle. This CDR3 is CASSFFSNYGGELFF. The CDR3 DNA reads TGTGCCAGCAGTTTTTTTAGTAATTATGGCGGGGAGCTGTTTTTT.

This clonotype was observed many times. The J gene is TRBJ1-5, the V gene TRBV4-1; D is undetermined. Germline V gene lookup returns CDR1 MGHRA and CDR2 YSYEKL. This CDR3 comprises 15 residues. V shed 3 bases and J shed 2 bases, with 11 bases lying between them. The CDR3 DNA follows: TGCGCCAGCAGCCAGGGTGTTGTAGGCAATCAGCCCCAGCATTTT. Its translation is CASSQGVVGNQPQHF.

The chain couples TRBV19 to TRBJ2-1; 7 bases fit TRBD2. Germline CDR1 LNHDA, CDR2 SQIVND (reference sequence). The CDR3 is made up of 14 amino acids. Unmatched junction bases numbered 6, after V lost 4 bases and J lost 6 bases. For the CDR3, the DNA is TGTGCCAGTAGTACCATGGGGGGGAGCAATGAGCAGTTCTTC. It is translated as CASSTMGGSNEQFF.

The rearrangement uses TRBV7-9 and TRBJ2-5, with a weak D call TRBD1 (5 bases). Germline V gene lookup returns CDR1 SEHNR and CDR2 FQNEAQ (reference sequence). The CDR3 is made up of 14 amino acids. Trimming cost V 11 bases and J 1 base, with 17 bases left between them. The CDR3 spells CALQGRGFQETQYF. CDR3 bases: TGTGCCCTCCAGGGCAGAGGCTTCCAAGAGACCCAGTACTTC.

This chain joins TRBV7-9 and TRBJ2-3; D remains unclear. The V end was cut by 10 bases, the J end by 2 bases, with 4 bases between. CDR1 SEHNR and CDR2 FQNEAQ come from the germline V gene (reference sequence). CDR3 length equals 10 residues. The CDR3 DNA is TGTGCCATCAACACAGATACGCAGTATTTT. Protein sequence: CAINTDTQYF. Full variable domain (remainder filled in from reference TRBV7-9 and TRBJ2-3): DTGVSQNPRHKITKRGQNVTFRCDPISEHNRLYWYRQTLGQGPEFLTYFQNEAQLEKSRLLSDRFSAERPKGSFSTLEIQRTEQGDSAMYLCAINTDTQYFGPGTRLTVL.

The CDR3 region is CASSRDSGLGNTEAFF. The CDR3 DNA is TGCGCCAGCAGCCGGGACAGTGGACTCGGGAACACTGAAGCTTTCTTT. This chain connects TRBV5-1 to TRBJ1-1, with TRBD1 identical over 7 bases. This CDR3 is 16 amino acids long. V lost 4 bases, J lost 1 base, and 10 bases stayed unmatched. Germline V CDR1 and CDR2: SGHRS, YFSETQ. Using reference TRBV5-1 and TRBJ1-1 for the parts outside the CDR3, the full variable domain is KAGVTQTPRYLIKTRGQQVTLSCSPISGHRSVSWYQQTPGQGLQFLFEYFSETQRNKGNFPGRFSGRQFSNSRSEMNVSTLELGDSALYLCASSRDSGLGNTEAFFGQGTRLTVV.

This CDR3 is CASSRGSAKNIQYF. DNA for the CDR3: TGTGCCAGCAGCCGAGGGTCAGCCAAAAACATTCAGTACTTC. J is TRBJ2-4 and V is TRBV3-1, with a weak D call TRBD2 (5 bases). CDR1 and CDR2 (germline): LGHDT, YNNKEL (reference sequence). The V gene lost 4 bases and the J gene lost 0 bases, with 7 bases spanning the gap. CDR3 size: 14 residues.

The chain combines TRBV6-2 or TRBV6-3 with TRBJ2-1; TRBD2 matches at 9 bases. CDR3 length: 14 residues. Per the germline V gene, CDR1 is MNHEY and CDR2 is SVGEGT. V was clipped by 6 bases and J by 4 bases; unmatched bases: 4. The DNA of the CDR3 is TGTGCCAGCAGCAAGCGGGGGGATTACAATGAGCAGTTCTTC. Translated: CASSKRGDYNEQFF.

This clonotype was seen more than once but under ten times. This chain joins TRBV4-1 and TRBJ2-7; D may be TRBD1 (6 bases). Per germline, CDR1 MGHRA and CDR2 YSYEKL. This CDR3 region has 13 residues. Trimming cost V 9 bases and J 2 bases, with 14 bases left between them. DNA of the CDR3: TGCGCCAGTTCCCGGGACATGACCTACGAGCAGTACTTC. This translates into CASSRDMTYEQYF.

This clonotype was recorded a few times. The chain couples TRBV4-1 to TRBJ1-5; no definite D call. The germline CDR1 and CDR2 sequences are MGHRA and YSYEKL. The length of the CDR3 is 16 residues. The ends were cut back, 4 bases at V and 5 bases at J, with 18 bases in the middle. The CDR3 region is CASSPSPGGLDQPQHF. CDR3 nucleotides: TGCGCCAGCAGCCCAAGCCCGGGAGGTTTGGATCAGCCCCAGCATTTT.

This clonotype was detected a few times. V is TRBV5-3 and J is TRBJ1-2, with 9 bases identical to TRBD1. TRBV5-3 is assigned to the ORF class and has an uncertain function. Germline trimming cut 4 bases from V and 5 bases from J; bases unmatched to any gene: 12. CDR3 length: 16 residues. CDR3: CARSPGTGFIGYGYTF. The CDR3 bases are TGTGCCAGAAGCCCCGGGACAGGGTTCATCGGTTATGGCTACACCTTC.

This clonotype was seen ten or more times. The V and J genes are TRBV10-3 and TRBJ2-5; D is perhaps TRBD1 (5 bases). The CDR3 runs 14 residues. The V gene lost 3 bases and the J gene lost 0 bases, with 8 bases spanning the gap. Germline CDR1 reads ENHRY; CDR2 reads SYGVKD. This CDR3 is CAISDKTDQETQYF. The CDR3 bases are TGTGCCATCAGTGATAAGACAGACCAAGAGACCCAGTACTTC.

This clonotype has just a few counts. The chain couples TRBV15 to TRBJ1-5; the match to TRBD1 covers 9 bases. V shed 3 bases and J 7 bases; nucleotides not matched to a gene: 7. Germline V lookup: CDR1 LNHNV, CDR2 YYDKDF (reference sequence). The CDR3 contains 15 residues. The CDR3 sequence: CATSSRDRVHQPQHF. DNA of the CDR3: TGTGCCACCAGCAGCCGGGACAGGGTCCACCAGCCCCAGCATTTT.

This clonotype was detected a few times. The J gene is TRBJ2-7, the V gene TRBV20-1; 7 bases map to TRBD1. The germline V gene encodes CDR1 DFQATT and CDR2 SNEGSKA (reference sequence). The CDR3 runs 14 residues. The V gene end was trimmed by 5 bases and the J gene end by 1 base; junction bases not matched to a gene: 8. CDR3 protein: CSALTPGQSYEQYF. The CDR3 bases are TGCAGTGCTCTTACCCCGGGACAGTCCTACGAGCAGTACTTC.

The CDR3 loop is CASSPTTGMNTEAFF. CDR3 nucleotides: TGTGCCAGCTCACCAACGACAGGGATGAACACTGAAGCTTTCTTT. The V and J genes are TRBV18 and TRBJ1-1; 7 bases line up with TRBD1. Germline V lookup: CDR1 KGHSH, CDR2 LQKENI. Trimming cost V 2 bases and J 0 bases; bases outside gene matches: 3. The CDR3 covers 15 residues.

This clonotype came up a few times. As DNA, the CDR3 is TGTGCCAGCAGCCGACAGCCCACCGGGGAGCTGTTTTTT. It encodes CASSRQPTGELFF. The V gene is TRBV7-9, the J gene TRBJ2-2; a weak D match, TRBD1 (5 bases). Germline V gene sequence: CDR1 SEHNR, CDR2 FQNEAQ (reference sequence). Trimming took off 5 bases at V and 4 bases at J, with 8 bases between the two ends. The CDR3 totals 13 residues.

This clonotype was observed a few times. The junction departs from the called germline gene at one end, perhaps through a read error. The rearrangement links TRBV20-1 to TRBJ1-6; a possible D gene is TRBD1 (5 bases). The CDR3 loop spans 16 amino acids. From germline, CDR1 is DFQATT and CDR2 SNEGSKA (reference sequence). In DNA form, the CDR3 reads TGCAGTACTAGAGTGGGACTTCTCGATGGTAATTCACCCCTCCACTTT. Protein product: CSTRVGLLDGNSPLHF.

The V gene is TRBV6-5, the J gene TRBJ1-2, with 7 bases identical to TRBD1. The CDR3 totals 13 residues. Germline V gene sequence: CDR1 MNHEY, CDR2 SVGAGI. V dropped 2 bases and J dropped 7; count of bases not matched to a gene: 4. The CDR3 reads CASSYGDRSGYTF. CDR3 nucleotide sequence: TGTGCCAGCAGTTACGGGGACAGATCTGGCTACACCTTC.

In this sample, this clonotype turned up many times. The chain employs TRBV7-6 and TRBJ2-5; 7 bases map to TRBD1. The CDR3 runs 15 residues. From germline, CDR1 is SGHVS and CDR2 FNYEAQ. After removal of 1 base from V and 1 base from J, the junction contained 3 bases not matched to a gene. The CDR3 coding sequence is TGTGCCAGCAGCTTAGTTGACAGGGTCCAAGAGACCCAGTACTTC. This sequence encodes CASSLVDRVQETQYF.

This clonotype was counted only a few times. This sequence joins TRBV28 and TRBJ1-2, with D possibly being TRBD1 (6 bases). Trimming left V 8 bases short and J 5 bases short, with 6 bases between. CDR1 and CDR2 from the germline V gene are MDHEN and SYDVKM. The CDR3 runs 10 residues. The CDR3 coding sequence is TGTGCCAGCGGACAGTATGGCTACACCTTC. This gives the protein CASGQYGYTF.

This clonotype was observed at least ten times. This chain uses TRBV5-1 with TRBJ2-7, with 7 positions matching TRBD1. Germline CDR1 is SGHRS and CDR2 is YFSETQ. The junction had 6 bases not matched to a gene; V was cut back by 4 bases and J by 2 bases. The CDR3 runs 14 residues. CDR3 sequence (DNA): TGCGCCAGCAGCAACGACAGGGTCCCCTACGAGCAGTACTTC. Translation: CASSNDRVPYEQYF.

The chain employs TRBV7-9 and TRBJ1-5; no definite D call. V lost 3 bases and J 5 bases, leaving 11 bases between the germline ends. Germline V CDR1 and CDR2: SEHNR, FQNEAQ (reference sequence). This CDR3 spans 14 amino acids. In DNA, the CDR3 is TGTGCCAGCAGCTTCAAGGGATACGATCAGCCCCAGCATTTT. It yields the protein CASSFKGYDQPQHF.

The chain recombines TRBV12-3 or TRBV12-4 with TRBJ2-7, with 7 bases matching TRBD2. V lost 9 bases and J lost 6; bases outside the gene matches: 8. CDR3 length: 12 residues. The CDR3 nucleotides are TGTGCCAGTTGGACTAGTCTGGTCGAGCAGTACTTC. It is translated as CASWTSLVEQYF.

This clonotype was detected a few times. The V gene is TRBV4-3, the J gene TRBJ2-7, with D possibly TRBD1 on 5 matching bases. The V end lost 3 bases, the J end lost 2 bases, and 8 bases lay between the germline ends. CDR3 length: 13 residues. CDR1 is LGHNA, CDR2 YSLEER, per germline. In DNA, the CDR3 is TGCGCCAGCAGCCAGGACACAACCTACGAGCAGTACTTC. It encodes CASSQDTTYEQYF.

This clonotype has only one observation. DNA for the CDR3: TGTGCCAGCAGCTACCACCGGGGGTCCTACGAGCAGTACTTC. Its protein is CASSYHRGSYEQYF. The gene calls are TRBV7-2 and TRBJ2-7; perhaps TRBD2 as D (6 bases). The germline CDR1 and CDR2 sequences are SGHTA and FQGNSA. This CDR3 has 14 residues. Trimming removed 4 bases from V and 1 base from J, with 11 bases in between.

This rearrangement joins TRBV20-1 to TRBJ1-5; D not resolved. The V gene's germline CDR1 is DFQATT and CDR2 SNEGSKA (reference sequence). V lost 6 bases and J lost 4, with 16 bases in between. There are 14 residues in the CDR3. CDR3 loop: CSATPRVVNQPQHF. The CDR3 DNA sequence: TGCAGTGCCACCCCTAGGGTAGTTAATCAGCCCCAGCATTTT.

In its sample, this clonotype was seen many times. The junction differs from germline at one of its ends, possibly a read error. V gene TRBV5-1 combines with J gene TRBJ2-5; D unresolved. The germline V gene encodes CDR1 SGHRS and CDR2 YFSETQ. The CDR3 is 11 residues long. This CDR3 is CASSAQETQYF. The CDR3 coding sequence is TGTGCCAGCAGTGCTCAGGAGACCCAGTACTTC.